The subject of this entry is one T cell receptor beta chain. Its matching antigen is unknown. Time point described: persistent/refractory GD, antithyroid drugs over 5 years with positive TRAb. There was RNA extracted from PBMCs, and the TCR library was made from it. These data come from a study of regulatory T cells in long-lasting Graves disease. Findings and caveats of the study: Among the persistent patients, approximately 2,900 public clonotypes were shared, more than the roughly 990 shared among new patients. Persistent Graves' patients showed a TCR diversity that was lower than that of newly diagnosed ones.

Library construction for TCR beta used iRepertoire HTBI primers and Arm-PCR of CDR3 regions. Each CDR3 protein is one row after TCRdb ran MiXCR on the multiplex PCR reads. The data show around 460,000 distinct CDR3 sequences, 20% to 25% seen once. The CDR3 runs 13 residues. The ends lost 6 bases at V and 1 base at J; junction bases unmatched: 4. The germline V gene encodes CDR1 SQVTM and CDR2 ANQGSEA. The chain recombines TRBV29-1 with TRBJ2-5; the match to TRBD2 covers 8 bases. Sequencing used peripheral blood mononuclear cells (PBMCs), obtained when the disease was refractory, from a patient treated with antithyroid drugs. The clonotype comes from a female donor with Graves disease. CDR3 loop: CSVATSGQETQYF. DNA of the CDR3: TGCAGCGTAGCCACTAGCGGCCAAGAGACCCAGTACTTC.